This T cell receptor (beta chain) originates from a study of neurological immune-mediated disorders. Study in general: Among around 34 multiple sclerosis patients, about 30 were relapsing-remitting and 3 were secondary progressive. Whole-study results and caveats: Private repertoires in all groups were suggested, as expanded clones shared no CDR3 amino acid sequences across subjects.

Unsorted libraries were derived from 2 million PBMCs stored at -80 C. Trimming took 5 bases from V and 2 from J; bases not matched to a gene: 3. CDR3 size: 14 residues. This clonotype was counted many times. What it binds is unknown. As for the cDNA, it was generated by 5'RACE with 10-nucleotide random UMIs. TCRdb recomputed calls from the 5' RACE reads with MiXCR, one row per CDR3 protein. The sample yields about 120,000 distinct CDR3 sequences, around 3% seen once. The chain links TRBV12-3 or TRBV12-4 to TRBJ1-1; 9 bases are shared with TRBD1. The sequencing sample was made of PBMCs. The sequence was obtained from a woman aged 25 to 45 with multiple sclerosis. The CDR3 coding sequence is TGTGCCAGCAGTCAGGGACAGGGTAACACTGAAGCTTTCTTT. It encodes CASSQGQGNTEAFF.